The 8 T cell receptor beta chains below were found in one sample sequenced in a study of CD8 T cells in ankylosing spondylitis. One entry per CDR3 protein, called by TCRdb with MiXCR from the 5' RACE reads. Of under 150,000 distinct CDR3 sequences listed, approximately 10% are singletons. The sequenced material came from blood, either unsorted or a sorted T cell fraction (not recorded which). These receptors originate from a female donor with ankylosing spondylitis or in good health (not recorded which).

This clonotype has at least ten counts. V and J are TRBV29-1 and TRBJ1-1; no definite D call. The V end was cut by 0 bases, the J end by 4 bases, with 6 bases between. The CDR3 contains 12 residues. Germline loops: CDR1 SQVTM, CDR2 ANQGSEA. This chain's CDR3 is CSVEDQSTEAFF. In nucleotides, the CDR3 is TGCAGCGTTGAAGATCAAAGCACTGAAGCTTTCTTT.

This clonotype was observed many times. The chain employs TRBV11-2 and TRBJ2-1, with 10 nucleotides matching TRBD2. The CDR3 spans 16 residues. Germline V lookup: CDR1 SGHAT, CDR2 FQNNGV. After removal of 6 bases from V and 4 bases from J, the junction contained 9 bases not matched to a gene. The CDR3 region is CASSPSGRASYNEQFF. The DNA for the CDR3 is TGTGCCAGCAGTCCTAGCGGGAGAGCCTCTTACAATGAGCAGTTCTTC. Full variable domain (rest looked up from reference TRBV11-2 and TRBJ2-1): EAGVAQSPRYKIIEKRQSVAFWCNPISGHATLYWYQQILGQGPKLLIQFQNNGVVDDSQLPKDRFSAERLKGVDSTLKIQPAKLEDSAVYLCASSPSGRASYNEQFFGPGTRLTVL.

There are many counts of this clonotype. V and J are TRBV7-9 and TRBJ1-2; 10 nucleotides align to TRBD1. The CDR3 spans 12 residues. From germline, CDR1 is SEHNR and CDR2 FQNEAQ (reference sequence). V lost 3 bases, J lost 10 bases, and 2 bases stayed unmatched. The chain's CDR3 is CASSLDRGIYTF. The DNA for the CDR3 is TGTGCCAGCAGCTTGGACAGGGGGATCTACACCTTC.

This clonotype occurred many times. The chain recombines TRBV11-2 with TRBJ1-5, with D tentatively TRBD1 (6 bases). Germline V gives CDR1 SGHAT, CDR2 FQNNGV. The length of the CDR3 is 12 residues. V was trimmed by 8 bases and J by 9 bases, leaving 14 bases between them. CDR3 bases: TGTGCCAGCGCGCTATCCAGGGGGCCCCAGCATTTT. This encodes CASALSRGPQHF.

This clonotype came up many times. The chain recombines TRBV28 with TRBJ1-5, with no clear D. Germline CDR1 and CDR2: MDHEN and SYDVKM. V was pared by 7 bases and J by 3 bases, with 16 bases between. CDR3 length: 15 residues. The chain's CDR3 is CASIEGENLNQPQHF. The CDR3 DNA sequence: TGTGCCAGCATTGAAGGCGAAAATCTCAATCAGCCCCAGCATTTT.

This clonotype was picked up many times. The J gene is TRBJ2-2, the V gene TRBV10-3; D is uncertain. The CDR3 covers 16 residues. Between the trimmed V and J ends, which lost 2 bases and 0 bases, there was a span of 10 bases. CDR1 is ENHRY and CDR2 is SYGVKD in the germline V gene. CDR3 region: CAISETGAANTGELFF. CDR3 DNA sequence: TGTGCCATCAGTGAGACCGGTGCGGCGAACACCGGGGAGCTGTTTTTT.

Note on this clonotype: A read error is possible here, since a much larger clone lies one base away. This sequence joins TRBV2 and TRBJ2-6; TRBD1 agrees at 10 bases. Germline loops: CDR1 SNHLY, CDR2 FYNNEI. CDR3 size: 18 residues. This CDR3 reads CACSSSGTGASGANVLTF. CDR3 coding DNA: TGTGCCTGCAGTTCTTCCGGGACAGGGGCATCTGGGGCCAACGTCCTGACTTTC.

As to this clonotype: At one of its ends the junction is not consistent with the germline gene, which may arise from a read error. V and J are TRBV10-2 and TRBJ1-4; perhaps TRBD1 as D (6 bases). Germline CDR1 is WSHSY and CDR2 is SAAADI. CDR3 size: 15 residues. The chain's CDR3 is CSSSGRTVSNEKLFF. In DNA form, the CDR3 reads TGCTCCAGCAGTGGACGGACAGTCTCTAATGAAAAACTGTTTTTT.